The 15 T cell receptor beta chains below come from one sample, sequenced in a study of blood T cell repertoires in COVID-19. Libraries were prepared by immunoSEQ multiplex PCR; TCRdb keeps only in-frame clonotypes and omits some of them. This sample has approximately 200,000 clones, with roughly 86% found just once. The sample consisted of peripheral blood. The receptors originated from a woman in her fifties or sixties with acute or convalescent COVID-19.

V and J are TRBV6-6 and TRBJ2-1; D possibly corresponds to TRBD1 (6 bases). The CDR3 extends over 13 amino acids. V lost 10 bases, J lost 2 bases, and 12 bases lay in between. Per the germline V gene, CDR1 is MNHNY and CDR2 is SVGAGI (reference sequence). CDR3 protein: CATTGSPYNEQFF. DNA of the CDR3: TGTGCCACCACAGGGAGCCCCTACAATGAGCAGTTCTTC.

The V gene is TRBV30, the J gene TRBJ1-2; perhaps TRBD1 as D (5 bases). CDR1 GTSNPN and CDR2 SVGIG come from the germline V gene (reference sequence). Trimming stripped 1 base from V and 2 bases from J, with 11 bases between. The CDR3 totals 14 residues. The CDR3: CAWSEGVTNYGYTF. CDR3 bases: TGTGCCTGGAGTGAAGGGGTGACCAACTATGGCTACACCTTC.

The chain recombines TRBV7-9 with TRBJ1-3, with D possibly being TRBD1 (5 bases). The CDR3 totals 14 residues. V lost 11 bases to trimming and J lost 0 bases, with 14 bases between them. The germline V gene has CDR1 SEHNR and CDR2 FQNEAQ (reference sequence). The CDR3 loop reads CAGTAGRSGNTIYF. The CDR3 region has the DNA TGTGCCGGAACGGCAGGGCGCTCTGGAAACACCATATATTTT. Drawing the rest from reference TRBV7-9 and TRBJ1-3, the complete variable domain is DTGVSQNPRHKITKRGQNVTFRCDPISEHNRLYWYRQTLGQGPEFLTYFQNEAQLEKSRLLSDRFSAERPKGSFSTLEIQRTEQGDSAMYLCAGTAGRSGNTIYFGEGSWLTVV.

J is TRBJ1-1 and V is TRBV30; no definite D call. V gave up 5 bases and J gave up 8 bases, with 12 bases separating them. Germline CDR1 and CDR2: GTSNPN and SVGIG (reference sequence). The CDR3 contains 11 residues. The CDR3 nucleotides read TGTGCCTGGTCAGGCTATGCGGAAGCTTTCTTT. It yields the protein CAWSGYAEAFF.

This chain connects TRBV5-3 to TRBJ2-1, with 8 positions matching TRBD2. TRBV5-3 qualifies as an ORF whose function is uncertain. The V segment lost 5 bases and the J segment 2 bases; nucleotides outside the gene matches: 6. CDR3 length: 15 amino acids. CDR3 in amino acids: CARRGLAGTYNEQFF. In nucleotides, the CDR3 is TGTGCCAGAAGAGGTTTAGCGGGAACCTACAATGAGCAGTTCTTC.

This chain uses TRBV5-6 with TRBJ2-1; TRBD1 aligns across 9 bases. This CDR3 has 15 amino acids. The V gene end was trimmed by 4 bases and the J gene end by 8 bases; junction bases not matched to a gene: 10. Germline values: CDR1 SGHDT, CDR2 YYEEEE. CDR3 region: CASSNGQGIWDEQFF. The CDR3 DNA is TGTGCCAGCAGCAACGGACAGGGGATTTGGGATGAGCAGTTCTTC.

This rearrangement joins TRBV29-1 to TRBJ2-3; 9 bases are shared with TRBD2. The CDR3 is 15 residues long. Unmatched junction bases numbered 7, after V lost 4 bases and J lost 2 bases. The germline V gene encodes CDR1 SQVTM and CDR2 ANQGSEA. Here the CDR3 reads CSVVGLATPTDTQYF. In DNA, the CDR3 is TGCAGCGTTGTTGGACTAGCGACTCCCACAGATACGCAGTATTTT.

CDR3 DNA sequence: TGTGCCAGCTCACCGGTACAGGGCCCAAATGAAAAACTGTTTTTT. Translated, it gives CASSPVQGPNEKLFF. The V call is TRBV18, the J call TRBJ1-4, with a weak D call TRBD1 (6 bases). Germline V gives CDR1 KGHSH, CDR2 LQKENI. The CDR3 spans 15 residues. The V gene lost 3 bases and the J gene lost 5 bases, with 13 bases spanning the gap.

This clone was seen a single time. The chain is built from TRBV14 and TRBJ2-7; 8 bases map to TRBD1. The CDR3 totals 14 residues. After removal of 6 bases from V and 3 bases from J, the junction contained 7 bases not matched to a gene. Germline V gene sequence: CDR1 SGHDN, CDR2 FVKESK. The DNA for the CDR3 is TGTGCCAGCAGGCTGACAGGGGAGTTCTACGAGCAGTACTTC. Protein product: CASRLTGEFYEQYF.

The rearrangement uses TRBV5-5 and TRBJ2-5, with 9 positions matching TRBD1. CDR1 and CDR2 (germline): SGHKS, YYEKEE (reference sequence). Trimming removed 4 bases from V and 2 bases from J; junction bases left unmatched: 9. This CDR3 is 16 amino acids long. The CDR3 here is CASSQGQGGGQETQYF. Here the CDR3 DNA reads TGTGCCAGCAGCCAGGGACAGGGTGGGGGGCAAGAGACCCAGTACTTC.

This clone showed up just a few times. V usage is TRBV14 and J usage is TRBJ1-6, with 7 bases fitting TRBD1. Trimming at V came to 3 bases and at J to 8 bases, leaving 7 bases not matched to a gene. The CDR3 has 15 amino acids. Germline V gene data show CDR1 as SGHDN and CDR2 as FVKESK. CDR3 sequence (DNA): TGTGCCAGCAGCCATAGTCCAGGGGGGCATTCACCCCTCCACTTT. This gives the protein CASSHSPGGHSPLHF.

The chain has TRBV28 and TRBJ1-2, with unresolved D. The CDR3 runs 13 residues. The V gene lost 10 bases and the J gene lost 0 bases, with 12 bases spanning the gap. The germline V gene has CDR1 MDHEN and CDR2 SYDVKM. The CDR3 protein is CATERAPNYGYTF. The CDR3 DNA sequence: TGTGCCACCGAGAGGGCCCCTAACTATGGCTACACCTTC.

The chain links TRBV5-4 to TRBJ2-5; 8 nucleotides agree with TRBD2. V lost 4 bases and J lost 4; bases outside the gene matches: 6. This CDR3 comprises 14 residues. In germline, CDR1 is SGHNT, CDR2 YYREEE (reference sequence). CDR3: CASSRAGAPETQYF. DNA of the CDR3: TGTGCCAGCAGCCGAGCGGGAGCCCCAGAGACCCAGTACTTC.

This clone was seen a single time. CDR3 protein: CASSQDPDGSGWPQHF. The CDR3 DNA reads as TGTGCCAGCAGCCAAGACCCCGACGGCTCAGGTTGGCCCCAGCATTTT. The chain links TRBV4-2 to TRBJ1-5; no definite D call. V lost 0 bases and J lost 9, with 18 bases in between. Looked up from germline, CDR1 is LGHNA and CDR2 is YNFKEQ. The CDR3 runs 16 residues.

The chain carries TRBV9 and TRBJ1-5; TRBD1 matches 9 bases. V lost 3 bases to trimming and J lost 2 bases; unmatched junction nucleotides: 6. CDR1 is SGDLS and CDR2 is YYNGEE in the germline V gene. The CDR3 length is 16 residues. The chain's CDR3 is CASSDGTGKGNQPQHF. DNA of the CDR3: TGTGCCAGCAGCGATGGGACAGGGAAGGGCAATCAGCCCCAGCATTTT.